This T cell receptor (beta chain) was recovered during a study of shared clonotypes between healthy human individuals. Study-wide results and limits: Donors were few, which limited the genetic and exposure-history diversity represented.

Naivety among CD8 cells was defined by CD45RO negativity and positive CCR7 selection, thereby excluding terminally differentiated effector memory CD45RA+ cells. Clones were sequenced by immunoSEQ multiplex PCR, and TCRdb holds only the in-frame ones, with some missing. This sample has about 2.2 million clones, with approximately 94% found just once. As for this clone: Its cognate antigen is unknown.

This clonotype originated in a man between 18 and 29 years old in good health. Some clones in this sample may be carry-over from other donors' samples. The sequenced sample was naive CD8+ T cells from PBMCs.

CDR3 residues: CASSYSGTLAYEQYF. Written as DNA, the CDR3 is TGTGCCAGCAGCTATTCCGGGACACTCGCCTACGAGCAGTACTTC. This chain joins TRBV7-9 and TRBJ2-7; a possible D gene is TRBD1 (6 bases). V lost 4 bases and J lost 2, with 15 bases in between. CDR3 size: 15 residues. The germline V gene encodes CDR1 SEHNR and CDR2 FQNEAQ (reference sequence).